This TCR beta chain emerged from a study of blood T cell repertoires in COVID-19. Germline V lookup: CDR1 MNHEY, CDR2 SMNVEV (reference sequence). The germline V and J ends were trimmed by 4 bases and 11 bases, with 12 bases remaining between them. This CDR3 spans 13 amino acids. Participants' own reports of clinical history determined their cohort assignment. Original processing notes: By means of reference gene primer amplification, nucleated cell counts were estimated. Clones were sequenced by immunoSEQ multiplex PCR, and TCRdb holds only the in-frame ones, with some missing. D and trimming come from the DNA, and the V and J calls and clone size come from that table. The sample carries some 250,000 clones, 89% recorded once.

The chain couples TRBV27 to TRBJ1-6, with D possibly being TRBD1 (6 bases). This sequence originates from a woman in her 30s with acute COVID-19. Sequencing used PBMCs or T cells enriched from blood (not recorded which). CDR3 residues: CASSSRGTPPLHF. The CDR3 DNA sequence: TGTGCCAGCAGTTCCAGGGGTACCCCACCCCTCCACTTT.